Below, 20 T cell receptor beta chains from the same sample are listed, as sequenced in a study of identical twins. TCRdb re-called the 5' RACE reads through MiXCR, storing one row per CDR3 protein. The data hold some 790,000 distinct CDR3 sequences, with roughly 18% observed a single time. These data were likewise used in another study, on T cells expressing NK-cell markers.

Sequenced input: PBMCs. The receptors originated from a woman aged 18-29 years in good health.

The genes are TRBV20-1 and TRBJ2-1; the match to TRBD2 covers 10 bases. There are 16 residues in the CDR3. Germline V gene data show CDR1 as DFQATT and CDR2 as SNEGSKA (reference sequence). J was trimmed by 5 bases and V by 0 bases; bases with no gene match: 7. The CDR3 region has the DNA TGCAGTGCTAGAGATAATAGCGGGGGGCGAGACAATGAGCAGTTCTTC. This gives the protein CSARDNSGGRDNEQFF.

This clonotype appeared a few times. The CDR3 nucleotides read TGTGCCAGCACCGGACAGGTCGAAGAGACCCAGTACTTC. Amino acid sequence: CASTGQVEETQYF. The chain has TRBV6-2 or TRBV6-3 and TRBJ2-5; 7 positions agree with TRBD1. The germline CDR1 and CDR2 sequences are MNHEY and SVGEGT. Germline trimming cut 7 bases from V and 3 bases from J; bases unmatched to any gene: 5. This CDR3 comprises 13 residues.

A few counts support this clonotype. This chain connects TRBV7-3 to TRBJ2-3; D is undetermined. CDR3 size: 14 residues. V lost 1 base and J lost 2, with 7 bases in between. Germline CDR1 SGHTA, CDR2 FQGTGA. This CDR3 reads CASSLMGITDTQYF. The CDR3 DNA follows: TGTGCCAGCAGCTTAATGGGGATCACAGATACGCAGTATTTT. The variable domain in full, completed from reference TRBV7-3 and TRBJ2-3, reads GAGVSQTPSNKVTEKGKYVELRCDPISGHTALYWYRQSLGQGPEFLIYFQGTGAADDSGLPNDRFFAVRPEGSVSTLKIQRTERGDSAVYLCASSLMGITDTQYFGPGTRLTVL.

This clonotype has at least ten counts. CDR3: CASRRGQMNTEAFF. In DNA form, the CDR3 reads TGTGCCAGCAGGAGGGGACAGATGAACACTGAAGCTTTCTTT. V gene TRBV12-3 or TRBV12-4 combines with J gene TRBJ1-1, with 7 bases that match TRBD1. The V gene end was trimmed by 6 bases and the J gene end by 0 bases; junction bases not matched to a gene: 4. The CDR3 covers 14 residues.

Only a few counts were recorded for this clonotype. This CDR3 is CSAKRTGYYGYTF. CDR3 in DNA: TGCAGTGCTAAAAGGACAGGGTACTATGGCTACACCTTC. V and J are TRBV20-1 and TRBJ1-2; 8 bases line up with TRBD1. The V gene end was trimmed by 4 bases and the J gene end by 3 bases; junction bases not matched to a gene: 4. CDR1 is DFQATT, CDR2 SNEGSKA, per germline (reference sequence). There are 13 residues in the CDR3.

This chain joins TRBV6-1 and TRBJ2-5; 7 bases are shared with TRBD2. The ends lost 7 bases at V and 5 bases at J; junction bases unmatched: 7. Germline V gene sequence: CDR1 MNHNS, CDR2 SASEGT. The CDR3 totals 13 residues. CDR3: CASTAGGTETQYF. DNA of the CDR3: TGTGCCAGCACCGCCGGGGGGACGGAGACCCAGTACTTC.

This clonotype came up a few times. The rearrangement links TRBV19 to TRBJ2-3, with D possibly being TRBD1 (6 bases). Germline loops: CDR1 LNHDA, CDR2 SQIVND (reference sequence). The CDR3 is 15 residues long. Trimming removed 3 bases at V and 4 bases at J, with 14 bases between. Written as DNA, the CDR3 is TGTGCCAGTAGTATTTGGCAGGGGTCCCCAGATACGCAGTATTTT. As protein: CASSIWQGSPDTQYF.

This clonotype turned up a few times. The rearrangement joins TRBV6-6 to TRBJ2-5; perhaps D is TRBD1 or TRBD2 (5 bases each). Germline lookup yields CDR1 MNHNY and CDR2 SVGAGI (reference sequence). V lost 2 bases, J lost 2 bases, and 24 bases lay in between. The CDR3 contains 19 residues. The DNA for the CDR3 is TGTGCCAGCAGTTACCGGAGGATATCAACAGGAGAAATACAAGAGACCCAGTACTTC. It yields the protein CASSYRRISTGEIQETQYF.

In this sample, this clonotype turned up a few times. V is TRBV20-1 and J is TRBJ2-1; weak D call: TRBD2 (5 bases). This CDR3 has 17 amino acids. V lost 6 bases to trimming and J lost 1 base, with 22 bases between them. CDR1 and CDR2 (germline): DFQATT, SNEGSKA (reference sequence). This CDR3 reads CSADRTAELKSYNEQFF. The CDR3 DNA follows: TGCAGTGCCGACCGGACTGCGGAGTTAAAGTCCTACAATGAGCAGTTCTTC.

The V and J genes are TRBV10-3 and TRBJ2-1, with D perhaps TRBD2 (10 bases). Germline V gene data show CDR1 as ENHRY and CDR2 as SYGVKD. CDR3 length: 17 amino acids. With 8 bases removed from V and 3 bases from J, the gap between germline ends came to 23 bases. CDR3 region: CAISGQGAGGGYNEQFF. In nucleotides, the CDR3 is TGTGCCATCTCGGGACAGGGAGCGGGAGGGGGCTACAATGAGCAGTTCTTC.

This clonotype has more than one count but fewer than ten. The V gene is TRBV10-3, the J gene TRBJ2-1; the match to TRBD2 covers 9 bases. Germline assignment: CDR1 ENHRY and CDR2 SYGVKD. V shed 11 bases, J shed 7 bases, and the junction held 12 bases outside the gene matches. The CDR3 extends over 14 amino acids. The CDR3, as DNA: TGTGCCGTCGTGGGCGGTAGCGGGGGAAATGAGCAGTTCTTC. Translation gives CAVVGGSGGNEQFF.

The rearrangement uses TRBV7-9 and TRBJ2-3; possible D gene TRBD1, 6 bases. Germline V gene lookup returns CDR1 SEHNR and CDR2 FQNEAQ (reference sequence). This CDR3 comprises 15 residues. Trimming removed 2 bases at V and 2 bases at J, with 11 bases between. CDR3 in amino acids: CASSLQGPHTDTQYF. The DNA of the CDR3 is TGTGCCAGCAGCTTACAGGGGCCCCACACAGATACGCAGTATTTT. Looking up the rest from reference TRBV7-9 and TRBJ2-3 gives the full variable domain: DTGVSQNPRHKITKRGQNVTFRCDPISEHNRLYWYRQTLGQGPEFLTYFQNEAQLEKSRLLSDRFSAERPKGSFSTLEIQRTEQGDSAMYLCASSLQGPHTDTQYFGPGTRLTVL.

This chain links TRBV7-8 with TRBJ2-1, with D perhaps matching TRBD1 (6 bases). This CDR3 spans 13 amino acids. The germline gives CDR1 SGHVS, CDR2 FQNEAQ. Between the trimmed V and J ends, which lost 1 base and 10 bases, there was a span of 11 bases. Here the CDR3 reads CASSLDREREQFF. The CDR3, as DNA: TGTGCCAGCAGCTTAGACAGGGAAAGGGAGCAGTTCTTC.

This clonotype was observed a few times. The J gene is TRBJ2-3, the V gene TRBV20-1; D is unresolved. Deletions cut 6 bases from V and 7 bases from J, with 17 bases between. The CDR3 consists of 13 residues. Germline V lookup: CDR1 DFQATT, CDR2 SNEGSKA (reference sequence). CDR3 loop: CSAINTAENTQYF. DNA for the CDR3: TGCAGTGCCATTAATACGGCCGAGAATACGCAGTATTTT.

The chain is built from TRBV12-3 or TRBV12-4 and TRBJ2-7; D may be TRBD2 (6 bases). The V and J ends lost 1 base and 2 bases respectively, with 15 bases between them. The CDR3 totals 16 residues. The CDR3, as DNA: TGTGCCAGCAGTTTAGTAGGCGGGACGCCTGCCTACGAGCAGTACTTC. As protein: CASSLVGGTPAYEQYF.

The chain links TRBV12-3 or TRBV12-4 to TRBJ1-2; D is possibly TRBD1 (5 bases). The CDR3 length is 16 residues. Deletions cut 3 bases from V and 0 bases from J, with 14 bases between. The CDR3: CASSFDQGNSNYGYTF. Written as DNA, the CDR3 is TGTGCCAGCAGTTTCGATCAGGGTAACTCTAACTATGGCTACACCTTC.

The gene calls are TRBV6-2 or TRBV6-3 and TRBJ1-1, with D perhaps TRBD1 (5 bases). Germline V gene lookup returns CDR1 MNHEY and CDR2 SVGEGT. Trimming took off 2 bases at V and 7 bases at J, with 8 bases between the two ends. This CDR3 is 12 amino acids long. In nucleotides, the CDR3 is TGTGCCAGCAGTTACGGGGGGTTTGAAGCTTTCTTT. Translation gives CASSYGGFEAFF.

In this sample, this clonotype turned up a few times. The chain has TRBV20-1 and TRBJ1-6; TRBD1 is a possible D gene (6 bases). CDR3 length: 13 amino acids. Germline CDR1 DFQATT, CDR2 SNEGSKA (reference sequence). V was trimmed by 5 bases and J by 9 bases, leaving 14 bases between them. CDR3 protein: CSAFDRPGSPLHF. The DNA for the CDR3 is TGCAGTGCTTTCGACAGGCCGGGTTCACCCCTCCACTTT.

This clonotype was picked up a small number of times. The chain couples TRBV5-1 to TRBJ2-4; D tentatively reads TRBD1 or TRBD2 (5 bases each). Trimming pared 4 bases from V and 8 bases from J, leaving 19 bases between. Germline lookup yields CDR1 SGHRS and CDR2 YFSETQ. The CDR3 has 15 amino acids. In DNA, the CDR3 is TGCGCCAGCAGCGCCGAGGGGCAGAAGGGATACATTCAGTACTTC. It codes for CASSAEGQKGYIQYF.

The gene calls are TRBV5-1 and TRBJ2-7; D may be TRBD1 or TRBD2 (5 bases each). Trimming took off 4 bases at V and 7 bases at J, with 18 bases between the two ends. The CDR3 runs to 14 residues. In germline, CDR1 is SGHRS, CDR2 YFSETQ. Written as DNA, the CDR3 is TGCGCCAGCAGCAAAGGGACGGCCACTCGTGAGCAGTACTTC. Translated, it gives CASSKGTATREQYF.